Reported below is one T cell receptor (beta chain). Its antigen is still unknown. The investigators reverse transcribed all of the isolated RNA, so they sequenced expressed TCRB transcripts. TCRdb's table, derived via immunoSEQ multiplex PCR, lists solely in-frame clones and lacks some. The table lists 600,000 or so clones, 11% to 15% of them singletons. Germline CDR1 and CDR2: SGHDT and YYEEEE. V was shortened by 3 bases and J by 0 bases, with 9 bases between the two germline ends. This CDR3 spans 15 amino acids. This specimen belongs to a study of beta chain features in type 1 diabetes. General study points: Researchers report that Type 1 diabetes patients had moderately but significantly shorter TCRB CDR3s across all four CD4+ subsets.

This chain connects TRBV5-6 to TRBJ2-2; D call uncertain. Input material: naive CD4+ T cells from blood. This TCR derives from a man aged 18 to 35 with type 1 diabetes. The CDR3 sequence: CASSWPRSNTGELFF. The CDR3 nucleotides are TGTGCCAGCAGCTGGCCAAGGTCGAACACCGGGGAGCTGTTTTTT.